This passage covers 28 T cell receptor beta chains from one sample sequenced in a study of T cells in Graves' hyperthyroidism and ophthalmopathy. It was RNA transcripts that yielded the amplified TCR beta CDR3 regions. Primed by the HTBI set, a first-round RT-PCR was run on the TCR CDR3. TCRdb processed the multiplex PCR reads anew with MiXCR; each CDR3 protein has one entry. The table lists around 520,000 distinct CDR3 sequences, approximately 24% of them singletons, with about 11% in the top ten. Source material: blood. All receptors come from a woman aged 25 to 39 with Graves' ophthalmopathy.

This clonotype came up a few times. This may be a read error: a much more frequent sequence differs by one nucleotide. For the CDR3, the DNA is TGTGCCAGCAGCTTGTGGCAGGGGGCCTACGAGCAGTACTTC. This sequence encodes CASSLWQGAYEQYF. This rearrangement joins TRBV5-6 to TRBJ2-7; 7 bases are a match to TRBD1. The CDR3 extends over 14 amino acids. Germline V gene sequence: CDR1 SGHDT, CDR2 YYEEEE. Germline trimming cut 1 base from V and 2 bases from J; bases unmatched to any gene: 3.

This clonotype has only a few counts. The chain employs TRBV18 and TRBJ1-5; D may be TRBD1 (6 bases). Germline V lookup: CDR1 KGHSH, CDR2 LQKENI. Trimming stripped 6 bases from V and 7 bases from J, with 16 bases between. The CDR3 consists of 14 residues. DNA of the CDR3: TGTGCCAGCTCGGGTTCGGACAGCGGACAGCCCCAGCATTTT. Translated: CASSGSDSGQPQHF.

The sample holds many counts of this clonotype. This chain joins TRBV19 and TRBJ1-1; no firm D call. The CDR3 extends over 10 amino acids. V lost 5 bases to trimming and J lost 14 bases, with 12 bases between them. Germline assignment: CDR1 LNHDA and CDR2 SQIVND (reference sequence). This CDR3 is CASSGVGMFF. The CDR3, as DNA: TGTGCCAGTAGTGGAGTTGGCATGTTCTTT. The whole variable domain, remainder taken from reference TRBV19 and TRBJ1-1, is DGGITQSPKYLFRKEGQNVTLSCEQNLNHDAMYWYRQDPGQGLRLIYYSQIVNDFQKGDIAEGYSVSREKKESFPLTVTSAQKNPTAFYLCASSGVGMFFGQGTRLTVV.

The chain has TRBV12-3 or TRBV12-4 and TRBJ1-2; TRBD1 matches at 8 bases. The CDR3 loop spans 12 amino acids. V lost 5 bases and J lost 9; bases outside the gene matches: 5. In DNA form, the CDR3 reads TGTGCCAGCAGTCCGGACAGGGCGCGCTACACCTTC. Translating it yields CASSPDRARYTF.

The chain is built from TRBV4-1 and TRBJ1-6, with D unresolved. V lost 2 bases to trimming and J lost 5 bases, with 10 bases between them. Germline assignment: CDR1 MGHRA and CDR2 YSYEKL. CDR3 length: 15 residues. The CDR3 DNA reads TGCGCCAGCAGCCAATCCACTACAAATAATTCACCCCTCCACTTT. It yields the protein CASSQSTTNNSPLHF.

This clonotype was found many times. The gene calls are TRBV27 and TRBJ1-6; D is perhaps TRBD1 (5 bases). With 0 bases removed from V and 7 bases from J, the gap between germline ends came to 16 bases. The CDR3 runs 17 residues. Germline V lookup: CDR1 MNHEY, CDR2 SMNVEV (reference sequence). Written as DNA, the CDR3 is TGTGCCAGCAGTTTATCGAGCAAGTACAGGCGGAATTCACCCCTCCACTTT. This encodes CASSLSSKYRRNSPLHF.

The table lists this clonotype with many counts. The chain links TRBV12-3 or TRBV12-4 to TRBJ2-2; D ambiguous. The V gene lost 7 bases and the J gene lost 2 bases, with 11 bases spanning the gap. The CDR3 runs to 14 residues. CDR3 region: CASTNTINTGELFF. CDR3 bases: TGTGCCAGCACCAACACAATTAACACCGGGGAGCTGTTTTTT.

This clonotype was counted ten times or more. CDR3 nucleotides: TGTGCCAGCATCAAAGGGGGCTCGAGGGACGAGCAGTACTTC. It encodes CASIKGGSRDEQYF. This chain joins TRBV12-3 or TRBV12-4 and TRBJ2-7; TRBD1 agrees at 7 bases. The CDR3 spans 14 residues. The ends lost 7 bases at V and 5 bases at J; junction bases unmatched: 11.

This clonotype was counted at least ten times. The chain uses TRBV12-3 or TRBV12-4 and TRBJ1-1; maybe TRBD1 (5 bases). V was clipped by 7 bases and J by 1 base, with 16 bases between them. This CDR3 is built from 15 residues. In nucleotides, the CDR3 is TGTGCCAGCAAACTGGGGGGAGGTCAGAACACTGAAGCTTTCTTT. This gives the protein CASKLGGGQNTEAFF.

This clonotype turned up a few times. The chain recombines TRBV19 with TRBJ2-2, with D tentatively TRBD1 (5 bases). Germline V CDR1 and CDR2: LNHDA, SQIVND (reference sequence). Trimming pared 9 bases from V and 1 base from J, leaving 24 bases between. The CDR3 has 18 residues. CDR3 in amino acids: CASSYSSTATLNTGELFF. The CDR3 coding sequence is TGTGCCAGCTCCTACTCCTCGACAGCAACCCTGAACACCGGGGAGCTGTTTTTT.

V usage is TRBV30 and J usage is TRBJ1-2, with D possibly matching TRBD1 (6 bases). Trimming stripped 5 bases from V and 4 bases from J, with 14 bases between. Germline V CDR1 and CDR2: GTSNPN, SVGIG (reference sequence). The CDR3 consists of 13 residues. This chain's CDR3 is CAWGQTTPYGYTF. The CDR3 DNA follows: TGTGCCTGGGGACAGACGACTCCCTATGGCTACACCTTC.

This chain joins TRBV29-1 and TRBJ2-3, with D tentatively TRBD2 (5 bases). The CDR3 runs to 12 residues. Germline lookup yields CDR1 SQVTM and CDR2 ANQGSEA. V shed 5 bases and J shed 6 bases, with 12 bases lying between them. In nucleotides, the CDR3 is TGCAGCGTTAAACCGGGAATGGATACGCAGTATTTT. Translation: CSVKPGMDTQYF.

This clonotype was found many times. The CDR3 sequence: CASSETGRSYGYTF. The CDR3 nucleotides are TGTGCCAGCAGTGAAACCGGCAGGTCCTATGGCTACACCTTC. The chain has TRBV6-1 and TRBJ1-2; no firm D call. CDR1 is MNHNS, CDR2 SASEGT, per germline. Trimming cost V 2 bases and J 4 bases, with 11 bases left between them. CDR3 length equals 14 residues.

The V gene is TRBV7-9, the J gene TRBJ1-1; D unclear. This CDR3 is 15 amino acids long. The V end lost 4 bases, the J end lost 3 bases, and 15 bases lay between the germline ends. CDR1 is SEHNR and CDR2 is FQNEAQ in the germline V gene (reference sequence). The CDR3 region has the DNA TGTGCCAGCAGCTGGGGAACCGGAAAGGACACTGAAGCTTTCTTT. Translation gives CASSWGTGKDTEAFF.

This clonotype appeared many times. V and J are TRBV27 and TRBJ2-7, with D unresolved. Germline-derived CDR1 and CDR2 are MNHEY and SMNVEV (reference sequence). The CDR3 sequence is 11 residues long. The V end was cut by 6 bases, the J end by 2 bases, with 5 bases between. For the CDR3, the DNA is TGTGCCAGCAGAAACGCCTACGAGCAGTACTTC. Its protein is CASRNAYEQYF.

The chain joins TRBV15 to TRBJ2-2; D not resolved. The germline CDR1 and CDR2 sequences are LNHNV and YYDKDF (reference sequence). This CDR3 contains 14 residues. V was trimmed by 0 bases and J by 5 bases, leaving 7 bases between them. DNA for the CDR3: TGTGCCACCAGCAGAGATCGGGTTACCGGGGAGCTGTTTTTT. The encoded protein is CATSRDRVTGELFF. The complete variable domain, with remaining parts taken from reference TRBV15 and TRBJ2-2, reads DAMVIQNPRYQVTQFGKPVTLSCSQTLNHNVMYWYQQKSSQAPKLLFHYYDKDFNNEADTPDNFQSRRPNTSFCFLDIRSPGLGDTAMYLCATSRDRVTGELFFGEGSRLTVL.

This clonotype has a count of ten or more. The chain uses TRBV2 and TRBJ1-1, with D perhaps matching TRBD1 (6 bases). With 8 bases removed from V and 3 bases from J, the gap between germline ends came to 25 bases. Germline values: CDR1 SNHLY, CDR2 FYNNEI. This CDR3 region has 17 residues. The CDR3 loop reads CASGRRGVWGQDTEAFF. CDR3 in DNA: TGTGCCAGCGGGAGGAGGGGTGTGTGGGGGCAGGACACTGAAGCTTTCTTT.

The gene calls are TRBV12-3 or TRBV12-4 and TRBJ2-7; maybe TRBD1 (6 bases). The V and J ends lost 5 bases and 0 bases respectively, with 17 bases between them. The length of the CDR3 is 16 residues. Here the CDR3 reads CASSPPGRGDSYEQYF. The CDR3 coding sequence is TGTGCCAGCAGTCCGCCTGGCAGGGGCGACTCCTACGAGCAGTACTTC.

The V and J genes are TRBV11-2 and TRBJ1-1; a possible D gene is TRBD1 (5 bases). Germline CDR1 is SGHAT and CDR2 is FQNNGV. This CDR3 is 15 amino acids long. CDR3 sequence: CATAAITAMNTEAFF. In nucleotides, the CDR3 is TGTGCGACAGCAGCAATAACGGCTATGAACACTGAAGCTTTCTTT.

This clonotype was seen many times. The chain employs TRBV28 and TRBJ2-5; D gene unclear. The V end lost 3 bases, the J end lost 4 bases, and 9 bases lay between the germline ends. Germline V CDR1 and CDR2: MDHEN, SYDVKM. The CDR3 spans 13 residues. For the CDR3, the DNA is TGTGCCAGCAGTTTCGCATTTGGAGAGACCCAGTACTTC. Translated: CASSFAFGETQYF.

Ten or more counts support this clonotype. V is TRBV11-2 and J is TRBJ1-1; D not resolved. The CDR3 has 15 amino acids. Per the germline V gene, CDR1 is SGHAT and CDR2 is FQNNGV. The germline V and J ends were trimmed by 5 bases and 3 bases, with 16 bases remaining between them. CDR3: CASSPLGIGHTEAFF. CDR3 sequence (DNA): TGTGCCAGCAGCCCACTGGGGATAGGGCACACTGAAGCTTTCTTT. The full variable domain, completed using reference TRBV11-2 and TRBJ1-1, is EAGVAQSPRYKIIEKRQSVAFWCNPISGHATLYWYQQILGQGPKLLIQFQNNGVVDDSQLPKDRFSAERLKGVDSTLKIQPAKLEDSAVYLCASSPLGIGHTEAFFGQGTRLTVV.

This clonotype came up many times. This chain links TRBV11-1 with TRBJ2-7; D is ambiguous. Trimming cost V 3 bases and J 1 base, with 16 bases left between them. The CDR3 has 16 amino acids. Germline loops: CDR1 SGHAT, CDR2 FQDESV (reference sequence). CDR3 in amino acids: CASSLFSIGASYEQYF. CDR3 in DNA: TGTGCCAGCAGCTTGTTTAGTATAGGAGCATCCTACGAGCAGTACTTC.

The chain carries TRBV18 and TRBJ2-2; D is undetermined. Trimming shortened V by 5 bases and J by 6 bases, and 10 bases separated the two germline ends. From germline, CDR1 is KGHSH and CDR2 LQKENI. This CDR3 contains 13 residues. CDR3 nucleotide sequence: TGTGCCAGCTCAACCAGTGGCGCCGGGGAGCTGTTTTTT. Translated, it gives CASSTSGAGELFF.

The CDR3 DNA reads as TGTGCCAGCGCCCCCCGAGAGGTAGAACTAACCCGAGACGAGCAGTACTTC. Protein sequence: CASAPREVELTRDEQYF. The chain carries TRBV6-2 or TRBV6-3 and TRBJ2-7; unclear D gene. The germline V gene has CDR1 MNHEY and CDR2 SVGEGT. This CDR3 region has 17 residues. V was cut by 8 bases and J by 5 bases, with 28 bases left in between.

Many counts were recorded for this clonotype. This CDR3 is CASSFDSPPRRANGYTF. The DNA for the CDR3 is TGTGCCAGCAGTTTTGACAGTCCTCCGAGAAGGGCCAATGGCTACACCTTC. The chain recombines TRBV12-3 or TRBV12-4 with TRBJ1-2, with D possibly matching TRBD1 (5 bases). CDR3 length: 17 residues. V shed 3 bases and J shed 6 bases, with 23 bases lying between them.

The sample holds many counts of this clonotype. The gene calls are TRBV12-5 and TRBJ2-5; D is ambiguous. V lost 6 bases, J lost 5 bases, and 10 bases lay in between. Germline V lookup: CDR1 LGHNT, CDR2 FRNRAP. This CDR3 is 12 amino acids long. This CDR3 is CASGLVGETQYF. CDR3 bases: TGTGCTAGTGGCCTGGTCGGCGAGACCCAGTACTTC.

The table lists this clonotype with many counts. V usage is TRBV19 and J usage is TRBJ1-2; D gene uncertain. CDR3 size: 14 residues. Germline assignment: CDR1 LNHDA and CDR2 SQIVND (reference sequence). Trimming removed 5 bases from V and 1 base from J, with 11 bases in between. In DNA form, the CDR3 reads TGTGCCAGTAGTTCCGACGGTCTTAACTATGGCTACACCTTC. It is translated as CASSSDGLNYGYTF.

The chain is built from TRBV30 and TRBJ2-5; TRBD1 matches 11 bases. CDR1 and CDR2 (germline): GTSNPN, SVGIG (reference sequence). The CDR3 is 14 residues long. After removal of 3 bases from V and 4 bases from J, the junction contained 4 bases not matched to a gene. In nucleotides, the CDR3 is TGTGCCTGGAGGGCCGGGACAGGGGGAGAGACCCAGTACTTC. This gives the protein CAWRAGTGGETQYF. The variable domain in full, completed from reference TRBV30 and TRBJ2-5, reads SQTIHQWPATLVQPVGSPLSLECTVEGTSNPNLYWYRQAAGRGLQLLFYSVGIGQISSEVPQNLSASRPQDRQFILSSKKLLLSDSGFYLCAWRAGTGGETQYFGPGTRLLVL.